The source of this TCR beta chain is a study of technical replicates of blood from several donors. Per germline, CDR1 SGHVS and CDR2 FNYEAQ. The CDR3 covers 14 residues. Trimming cost V 5 bases and J 2 bases; bases outside gene matches: 4. Assay used: immunoSEQ multiplex PCR; TCRdb lists only in-frame clones, some missing. The table records tens of thousands of clones, roughly 95% of them present only once. This clonotype was obtained from a human donor in good health. Some clones in this sample may be carry-over from other donors' samples. Sequencing was carried out using PBMCs. The chain uses TRBV7-6 and TRBJ2-5; 8 positions agree with TRBD2. The CDR3 DNA is TGTGCCAGCAGCAAGGGACTAGTACAAGAGACCCAGTACTTC. It encodes CASSKGLVQETQYF. Full variable domain (outside the CDR3, taken from reference TRBV7-6 and TRBJ2-5): GAGVSQSPRYKVTKRGQDVALRCDPISGHVSLYWYRQALGQGPEFLTYFNYEAQQDKSGLPNDRFSAERPEGSISTLTIQRTEQRDSAMYRCASSKGLVQETQYFGPGTRLLVL.